Following are 8 T cell receptor beta chains from one sample sequenced in a study of blood T cell repertoires in COVID-19. The data were produced by immunoSEQ multiplex PCR, yet TCRdb's version contains in-frame clones alone and is incomplete. This table has about 300,000 clones, 89% appearing once. The sample consisted of peripheral blood. Every receptor here comes from a woman aged 30 to 39 with COVID-19, enrolled during active disease.

The rearrangement joins TRBV2 to TRBJ1-4; the match to TRBD1 covers 7 bases. CDR1 is SNHLY and CDR2 is FYNNEI in the germline V gene. The CDR3 runs to 16 residues. V gave up 6 bases and J gave up 2 bases; unmatched junction bases: 9. CDR3 amino acids: CASRETGFATNEKLFF. The CDR3 DNA sequence: TGTGCCAGCAGGGAGACAGGGTTTGCGACTAATGAAAAACTGTTTTTT.

The V call is TRBV2, the J call TRBJ1-5; TRBD1 matches 7 bases. The germline V gene encodes CDR1 SNHLY and CDR2 FYNNEI. The CDR3 covers 14 residues. V gave up 4 bases and J gave up 5 bases; unmatched junction bases: 5. The CDR3 DNA is TGTGCCAGCAGTGGACAGGGAAAGCATCAGCCCCAGCATTTT. Amino acids: CASSGQGKHQPQHF.

About this clone itself: Other DNA sequences within the sample encode an identical CDR3. The rearrangement links TRBV7-9 to TRBJ1-2; perhaps TRBD1 as D (5 bases). The germline V gene encodes CDR1 SEHNR and CDR2 FQNEAQ (reference sequence). The V and J ends lost 4 bases and 4 bases respectively, with 10 bases between them. CDR3 length: 13 amino acids. This CDR3 reads CASSSTGAYGYTF. CDR3 nucleotide sequence: TGTGCCAGCAGCTCCACAGGCGCCTATGGCTACACCTTC.

The chain uses TRBV6-1 and TRBJ1-2; TRBD1 aligns across 7 bases. V shed 3 bases, J shed 6 bases, and the junction held 13 bases outside the gene matches. The CDR3 is 16 amino acids. Germline-derived CDR1 and CDR2 are MNHNS and SASEGT. In nucleotides, the CDR3 is TGTGCCAGCAGTGATCCTCCGGACAGGTCGTTCAATGGCTACACCTTC. Residues: CASSDPPDRSFNGYTF.

The chain employs TRBV12-5 and TRBJ2-1, with D possibly being TRBD2 (5 bases). This CDR3 has 12 residues. The V end was cut by 1 base, the J end by 9 bases, with 7 bases between. The germline V gene has CDR1 LGHNT and CDR2 FRNRAP. CDR3 residues: CASGLGEGEQFF. DNA for the CDR3: TGTGCTAGTGGTTTGGGCGAGGGTGAGCAGTTCTTC.

The V and J genes are TRBV4-3 and TRBJ2-3, with D tentatively TRBD1 (5 bases). The CDR3 is made up of 15 amino acids. Germline V gene lookup returns CDR1 LGHNA and CDR2 YSLEER. V was pared by 4 bases and J by 5 bases, with 16 bases between. This chain's CDR3 is CASSLQGGGVDTQYF. The CDR3 nucleotides read TGCGCCAGCAGCCTCCAGGGTGGTGGGGTAGATACGCAGTATTTT.

Written as DNA, the CDR3 is TGTGCCAGCAGCCGTCCCGGTACGGTTATTCGAAACACCATATATTTT. Its translation is CASSRPGTVIRNTIYF. The rearrangement joins TRBV11-3 to TRBJ1-3; D remains unclear. V was trimmed by 5 bases and J by 5 bases, leaving 19 bases between them. The germline gives CDR1 SGHNT, CDR2 YENEEA. There are 16 residues in the CDR3.

The rearrangement uses TRBV11-3 and TRBJ2-5; possible D gene TRBD2, 6 bases. The germline V and J ends were trimmed by 0 bases and 12 bases, with 20 bases remaining between them. Germline loops: CDR1 SGHNT, CDR2 YENEEA. The CDR3 spans 15 residues. Written as DNA, the CDR3 is TGTGCCAGCAGCTTAGAGGCGGGACGGGGTTCAACAAAGTACTTC. The encoded protein is CASSLEAGRGSTKYF.